Listed below are T cell receptor beta chains from one sample, sequenced in a study of T cells in Graves' hyperthyroidism and ophthalmopathy. TCRdb analysed the multiplex PCR reads with MiXCR anew, one entry per CDR3 protein. This sample has approximately 400,000 distinct CDR3 sequences; around 15% occur once, and the top ten carry approximately 27%. Sequencing was performed on blood. These receptors came from a man aged 45 to 65 with Graves' ophthalmopathy. Both conserved end residues are part of each CDR3. D genes are given only for firm matches. Expanded clones are given a class, and other clones once, few, many or no size at all.

j_gene | abundance | v_gene | d_gene | CDR3aa | CDR3nt
TRBJ1-2 | many | TRBV4-1 | NA | CASSQTGTGYTF | TGCGCCAGCAGTCAAACCGGGACAGGCTACACCTTC
TRBJ2-1 | few | TRBV3-1 | TRBD2 | CASSDSGRAPYNEQFF | TGTGCCAGCAGTGATAGCGGGAGAGCACCCTACAATGAGCAGTTCTTC
TRBJ2-1 | many | TRBV5-1 | NA | CASSPGTAKVNEQFF | TGCGCCAGCAGCCCCGGGACGGCGAAGGTGAATGAGCAGTTCTTC
TRBJ2-1 | many | TRBV2 | TRBD2 | CASSEWLAGDEQFF | TGTGCCAGCAGTGAATGGCTAGCGGGAGATGAGCAGTTCTTC
TRBJ2-1 | many | TRBV3-1 | TRBD2 | CASSQEMLAGAEQFF | TGTGCCAGCAGCCAAGAGATGCTAGCGGGTGCTGAGCAGTTCTTC
TRBJ2-7 | many | TRBV20-1 | TRBD2 | CSAGRSGRAGGYEQYF | TGCAGTGCTGGTCGTAGCGGGAGGGCCGGGGGCTACGAGCAGTACTTC
TRBJ2-1 | many | TRBV5-1 | TRBD1 | CASSSRTGEDEQFF | TGCGCCAGCAGCTCTCGGACAGGGGAGGATGAGCAGTTCTTC
TRBJ2-1 | few | TRBV29-1 | TRBD2 | CSVEESGLARNEQFF | TGCAGCGTTGAAGAGTCGGGACTAGCGCGAAATGAGCAGTTCTTC
TRBJ2-7 | many | TRBV3-1 | NA | CASSQSTHLEQYF | TGTGCCAGCAGCCAAAGCACTCATCTCGAGCAGTACTTC
TRBJ2-7 | many | TRBV30 | NA | CAWSVGGVGSYEQYF | TGTGCCTGGAGTGTAGGAGGGGTCGGCTCCTACGAGCAGTACTTC
TRBJ2-7 | NA | TRBV19 | TRBD2 | CASSIGTSGDEQYF | TGTGCCAGTAGTATTGGGACTAGCGGGGATGAGCAGTACTTC
TRBJ2-7 | many | TRBV20-1 | TRBD1 | CSGGQGMPYEQYF | TGCAGTGGTGGACAGGGCATGCCCTACGAGCAGTACTTC
TRBJ1-2 | many | TRBV5-1 | NA | CASSPRTEGGGYTF | TGCGCCAGCAGCCCTCGGACTGAGGGAGGAGGCTACACCTTC
TRBJ2-7 | many | TRBV7-9 | TRBD2 | CASSLVVSAGGAYEQYF | TGTGCCAGCAGCTTAGTGGTGTCGGCGGGAGGGGCCTACGAGCAGTACTTC
TRBJ2-7 | many | TRBV4-1 | NA | CASSQVYGKGNYEQYF | TGCGCCAGCAGCCAAGTTTACGGGAAGGGGAACTACGAGCAGTACTTC
TRBJ2-1 | many | TRBV28 | NA | CASSLSGWRGRNEQFF | TGTGCCAGCAGTTTATCCGGGTGGCGTGGTCGGAATGAGCAGTTCTTC
TRBJ2-4 | NA | TRBV29-1 | NA | CSGTVGGNIQYF | TGCAGCGGTACGGTAGGGGGGAACATTCAGTACTTC
TRBJ2-3 | many | TRBV5-1 | NA | CASSLFELSKFPTDTQYF | TGCGCCAGCAGCTTGTTTGAGTTAAGCAAGTTTCCCACAGATACGCAGTATTTT
TRBJ1-1 | many | TRBV20-1 | NA | CSATGQNTEAFF | TGCAGTGCTACCGGACAGAACACTGAAGCTTTCTTT
TRBJ1-3 | many | TRBV7-9 | NA | CASSQRGRGSGNTIYF | TGTGCCAGCAGCCAGCGAGGAAGAGGCTCTGGAAACACCATATATTTT
TRBJ2-6 | NA | TRBV7-9 | NA | CASSVVGLGANVLTF | TGTGCCAGCAGCGTCGTTGGTTTGGGGGCCAACGTCCTGACTTTC
TRBJ1-3 | NA | TRBV4-2 | NA | CASSQDLGLGKNTIYF | TGTGCCAGCAGCCAAGATTTGGGGTTGGGGAAAAACACCATATATTTT
TRBJ2-5 | few | TRBV5-5 | NA | CASSFTDQETQYF | TGTGCCAGCAGCTTTACGGACCAAGAGACCCAGTACTTC
TRBJ2-3 | NA | TRBV5-1 | TRBD1 | CASSPGTGTDTQYF | TGCGCCAGCAGTCCCGGGACAGGGACAGATACGCAGTATTTT
TRBJ1-2 | few | TRBV19 | TRBD1 | CASSRQGGGYTF | TGTGCCAGTAGTAGACAGGGCGGTGGCTACACCTTC
TRBJ1-1 | many | TRBV10-3 | NA | CASLGSMNTEAFF | TGTGCCTCACTGGGGTCGATGAACACTGAAGCTTTCTTT
TRBJ1-1 | few | TRBV5-1 | NA | CASSSATRGNTEAFF | TGCGCCAGCAGCTCGGCAACACGAGGGAACACTGAAGCTTTCTTT
TRBJ2-1 | NA | TRBV2 | TRBD1 | CASREGQGVRYNEQFF | TGTGCCAGCAGGGAGGGACAGGGCGTCCGCTACAATGAGCAGTTCTTC
TRBJ2-2 | many | TRBV9 | NA | CASSVAFTGELFF | TGTGCCAGCAGCGTAGCTTTCACCGGGGAGCTGTTTTTT
TRBJ2-1 | once | TRBV28 | TRBD2 | CASNPASGYNEQFF | TGTGCCAGCAATCCGGCTAGCGGCTACAATGAGCAGTTCTTC
TRBJ2-7 | many | TRBV5-5 | NA | CASSFTDTYEQYF | TGTGCCAGCAGCTTCACAGATACCTACGAGCAGTACTTC
TRBJ2-1 | many | TRBV5-1 | NA | CASSLLQYEQFF | TGCGCCAGCAGCTTGTTACAGTATGAGCAGTTCTTC
TRBJ2-7 | many | TRBV30 | TRBD1 | CAWVDRVNRPEQYF | TGTGCCTGGGTGGACAGGGTAAACCGCCCCGAGCAGTACTTC
TRBJ2-5 | few | TRBV9 | TRBD2 | CASSATSGRTWGETQYF | TGTGCCAGCAGCGCCACTAGCGGGAGGACTTGGGGGGAGACCCAGTACTTC
TRBJ2-5 | many | TRBV7-9 | TRBD1 | CASSSETGEKTQYF | TGTGCCAGCAGCTCAGAGACAGGGGAAAAGACCCAGTACTTC
TRBJ2-7 | many | TRBV6-6 | NA | CASSYAGSGTVKKPYEQYF | TGTGCCAGCAGTTACGCCGGTTCCGGGACGGTTAAGAAACCCTACGAGCAGTACTTC
TRBJ2-3 | many | TRBV2 | NA | CAGYDTGTDTQYF | TGTGCCGGGTACGACACAGGCACAGATACGCAGTATTTT